This passage covers 4 T cell receptor beta chains from one sample sequenced in a study of shared clonotypes between healthy human individuals. Profiling relied on immunoSEQ multiplex PCR, and the TCRdb table lists in-frame clones only, not all of them. This sample has millions of clones, with roughly nine tenths found just once. The specimen sequenced was naive CD4+ T cells sorted from blood. Subset meaning: CD45RA+ positively selected. The origin of the receptors is a man aged 18-30 years in good health.

J is TRBJ1-3 and V is TRBV4-1; TRBD1 agrees at 10 bases. The CDR3 length is 16 residues. Unmatched junction bases numbered 5, after V lost 3 bases and J lost 3 bases. CDR1 is MGHRA and CDR2 is YSYEKL in the germline V gene. Here the CDR3 DNA reads TGCGCCAGCAGCCACCCTGGACAGGGGGTTGGAAACACCATATATTTT. It codes for CASSHPGQGVGNTIYF.

This clone has only one observation. The chain is built from TRBV6-5 and TRBJ2-1; a weak D match, TRBD2 (6 bases). V lost 6 bases to trimming and J lost 9 bases, with 9 bases between them. CDR3 length: 11 amino acids. Germline V gene sequence: CDR1 MNHEY, CDR2 SVGAGI. CDR3: CASRRLGEQFF. CDR3 sequence (DNA): TGTGCCAGCAGACGACTAGGTGAGCAGTTCTTC.

CDR3: CASSLTPDFNQPQHF. CDR3 coding DNA: TGTGCCAGCAGCCTAACCCCAGACTTCAATCAGCCCCAGCATTTT. The V and J genes are TRBV9 and TRBJ1-5; D unclear. This CDR3 contains 15 residues. V was trimmed by 4 bases and J by 3 bases, leaving 14 bases between them. The V gene's germline CDR1 is SGDLS and CDR2 YYNGEE.

This clone was picked up one time. The chain couples TRBV6-5 to TRBJ2-7; D possibly uses TRBD1 or TRBD2 (5 bases each). The V gene's germline CDR1 is MNHEY and CDR2 SVGAGI. The CDR3 has 12 amino acids. Trimming removed 8 bases from V and 6 bases from J, with 14 bases in between. The CDR3: CASARDPREQYF. For the CDR3, the DNA is TGTGCCAGCGCACGGGACCCCCGCGAGCAGTACTTC.